Listed here is a single T cell receptor (beta chain). Its antigen remains unknown. The repertoire was sequenced with immunoSEQ multiplex PCR; TCRdb's copy has only in-frame clones and lacks some. The table has some 80,000 clones, 90% to 95% seen once. V was clipped by 1 base and J by 7 bases, with 9 bases between them. This CDR3 is built from 13 residues. Germline CDR1 and CDR2: SGHTS and YDEGEE. The data belong to a study of OX40 agonist ivuxolimab in advanced cancers. As for the study in general: Each patient was given ivuxolimab into a vein every 2 weeks, at 0.01 to 10 mg/kg. One patient with hepatocellular carcinoma and two with cutaneous melanoma, three in all, had partial responses. Whole-study findings and limits: Certain nonresponders additionally had low normalized T-cell clonal expansion. Circulating CD4+ and CD8+ T cells showed clonal expansion by week 6 at 0.1 to 3.0 mg/kg.

This clonotype was sampled from an adult with an advanced solid tumor such as melanoma, head and neck, liver or kidney cancer. The rearrangement uses TRBV5-8 and TRBJ1-5, with D unclear. Material: CD4+ or CD8+ T cells sorted from blood, obtained in a trial of the OX40 agonist ivuxolimab. The CDR3 nucleotides read TGTGCCAGCAGCTTGCAACGGTTACAGCCCCAGCATTTT. It yields the protein CASSLQRLQPQHF. Filled out from reference TRBV5-8 and TRBJ1-5, the complete variable domain reads EAGVTQSPTHLIKTRGQQATLRCSPISGHTSVYWYQQALGLGLQFLLWYDEGEERNRGNFPPRFSGRQFPNYSSELNVNALELEDSALYLCASSLQRLQPQHFGDGTRLSIL.